This record concerns one TCR beta chain sequence. Its antigen remains unidentified. Per-base qualities were not stored, and no clone one base away is much larger. As encoded in the germline V gene, CDR1 is KGHSH while CDR2 is LQKENI. Including cysteine and phenylalanine, the CDR3 has 13 amino acids. Only CDR3 DNA remains: 39 bases, in frame from the first base. A distance of 14 bases separates the germline ends of V and J, which lose 2 bases and 9 bases respectively. The sample is drawn from a study of vaccination effects on CD4 cells after COVID-19 (dated by TCRdb to 2021 to 2024). Background for the entire study: In the ViraFEST assay, PBMC were stimulated with viral peptide pools, and TCR sequencing was then used to find antigen-specific CD4+ T cell clonotypes based on their expansion. The study compared SARS-CoV-2 spike-specific CD4+ TCR repertoires before and after mRNA vaccination in COVID-19 convalescent patients and infection-naive vaccine recipients. A total of over nine COVID-19 convalescent patients and a few SARS-CoV-2-naive healthy vaccine recipients were included in the full study. In the study, cultures from other donors were sequenced using the Oncomine TCR Beta short-read assay on an Illumina iSeq 100. Around 2.1 million PBMC per well were cultured with approximately 10 ug/ml peptides in IMDM containing 5% human AB serum, around 9.7 IU/ml IL-2 and gentamicin. Two doses of either the BNT162b2 or the mRNA-1273 mRNA SARS-CoV-2 vaccine were administered to participants. The paper as a whole reports these results and caveats: Both infection-induced and vaccine-induced clones contracted markedly at late post-vaccination timepoints, which is consistent with waning T cell responses. Among healthy vaccine recipients, nearly all vaccine-induced clones were SARS-CoV-2 mono-reactive, and just 1 of 255 was cross-reactive with common cold coronaviruses. The study was limited by a small number of convalescent patients, and early post-infection timepoints were lacking.

After roughly 11 days of culture, CD4+ T cells were isolated with the EasySep CD4+ T cell isolation kit. Negative nucleocapsid antibody results before and after vaccination confirmed that the healthy vaccine recipients had no prior SARS-CoV-2 infection. Half of the culture medium was replaced with fresh IL-2-containing medium on days 3 and 7. Unless noted otherwise, every peptide stimulation condition was cultured in triplicate wells. PBMC were separated from whole blood using Ficoll-Paque Plus gradient centrifugation and were then either cryopreserved at -140C or used fresh. The QIAamp micro DNA kit was used to extract genomic DNA from the cultured CD4+ T cells. The library was built by means of the immunoSEQ multiplex PCR assay. DNA from the CD4+ T cells that had been cultured and isolated underwent TCR beta CDR3 sequencing. Under the source paper's analysis protocol: Non-productive TCR sequences were discarded, and reads were trimmed to the CDR3 region, with only CDR3s of 7 or more amino acids retained. The MANAFEST web app was used to pick out antigen-specific clonotypes by comparing their expansion in peptide wells with that in reference cultures. Positive clones required FDR<0.05 expansion versus reference and all other wells, odds ratio above 5, and frequency above 0.1% in two replicate wells. A clonotype was defined as cross-reactive if the clonotype was significantly expanded both in SARS-CoV-2 spike wells and in at least one common cold coronavirus spike condition. CDR3 similarity was assessed by Levenshtein distance using the stringdist R package, and unrooted trees were constructed with ape in R 3.6.1. Held by TCRdb, this immuneACCESS table contains in-frame sequences only and omits some clones. Under half of the omission traces to an unresolved V gene where checked; the cause of the rest is unknown. V, J and clone size are those of that table, while D and trimming were read from the DNA. The sample contains approximately 37,000 clones, 65% to 75% of them found a single time. The leading ten clones occupy around 3% of the sample.

The V and J genes are TRBV18 and TRBJ2-7; TRBD1 is perhaps the D gene, given 5 matching bases. The starting material was CD4+ T cells from PBMCs cultured without peptide, obtained before COVID-19 vaccination. This receptor was taken from a human donor who received a COVID-19 vaccine. The DNA sequence is as follows: TGTGCCAGCTCACCAACGCAGGGTACCGGGCAGTACTTC. It encodes CASSPTQGTGQYF.